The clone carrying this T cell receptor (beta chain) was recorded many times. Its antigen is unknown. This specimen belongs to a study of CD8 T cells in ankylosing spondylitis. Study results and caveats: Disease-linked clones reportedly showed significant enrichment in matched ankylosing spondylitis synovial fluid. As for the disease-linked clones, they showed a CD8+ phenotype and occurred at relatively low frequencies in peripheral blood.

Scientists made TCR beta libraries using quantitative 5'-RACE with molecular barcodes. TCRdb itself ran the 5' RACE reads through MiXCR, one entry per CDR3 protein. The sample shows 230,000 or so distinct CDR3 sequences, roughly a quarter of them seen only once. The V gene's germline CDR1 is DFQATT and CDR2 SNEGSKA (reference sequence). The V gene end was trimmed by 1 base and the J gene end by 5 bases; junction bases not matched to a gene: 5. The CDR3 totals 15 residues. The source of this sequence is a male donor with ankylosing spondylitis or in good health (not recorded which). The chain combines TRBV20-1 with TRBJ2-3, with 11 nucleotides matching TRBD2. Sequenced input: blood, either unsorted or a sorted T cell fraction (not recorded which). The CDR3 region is CSARGLAGGQDTQYF. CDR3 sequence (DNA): TGCAGTGCTAGAGGCCTAGCGGGGGGACAAGATACGCAGTATTTT.